This T cell receptor (beta chain) was observed in a study of early stage breast cancer tumors. Study-level background: ER+/PR+/HER2- status applied to about 80% of the 16 invasive breast tumors. Average read coverage per sample was 7.5 to 10-fold. Study-wide results and limits: Compared with adjacent normal breast tissue, tumors showed roughly 2.4-fold greater T cell density and higher clonality. Tumor and normal breast were distinguished via blood comparison in most of the 16 patients.

With respect to this clone: Its target is not known.

Method: immunoSEQ multiplex PCR; TCRdb's copy keeps in-frame clones and lacks some. This table holds under 45,000 clones, approximately 69% found once. The sequencing sample was made of blood. The sequence was obtained from a person in their sixties with breast cancer.

The CDR3 reads CASSLETQVRSPLHF. In DNA, the CDR3 is TGTGCCAGCAGCTTAGAAACGCAGGTTCGTTCACCCCTCCACTTT. This chain connects TRBV7-6 to TRBJ1-6; no clear D gene. The ends were cut back, 1 base at V and 9 bases at J, with 13 bases in the middle. Germline CDR1 is SGHVS and CDR2 is FNYEAQ. The length of the CDR3 is 15 residues.